What follows is one T cell receptor (beta chain) and its context. No antigen is known for it. Base qualities are not recorded, but no much larger clone differs from it by a single base. The data were obtained in a study of cytomegalovirus exposure and HLA in healthy donors (dated by TCRdb to 2016 to 2017). With respect to the entire study: According to an earlier analysis of a few hundred of the donors, about 190 million T cells yielded 117 million unique TCR beta sequences and approximately 300 Gb of sequence data. In addition to the first cohort of around 670 subjects, a separate validation cohort of 100 to 150 different subjects was used. In the later analysis, no new phenotypic data were used to find candidate immune exposures; instead, reliance was placed on TCR beta sequences and their occurrence across donors. To predict cytomegalovirus infection status, the study combined high-throughput TCR immunosequencing, statistical association of individual TCRs with disease status, and machine learning. Using immunosequencing, the study profiled T cell repertoires from approximately 700 subjects and related those repertoires to cytomegalovirus serostatus. Donor age, sex, ethnicity and CMV serostatus were compiled alongside the repertoire data. Genome-wide SNP genotypes for about 65% of the roughly 700 donors were used in a later genetic analysis, which treated that subset as a discovery cohort. Among the roughly 400 genotyped donors, under 90% belonged to the genetic ancestry cluster associated with self-reported Caucasian donors. Among roughly 400 genotyped donors of the cohort, an average of around 250,000 unique TCR beta nucleotide sequences was sequenced per donor, of which roughly 18% were non-productive. A later analysis re-analyzed previously published TCR beta repertoires from 650 to 800 donors and added high-resolution HLA genotyping to study TCR occurrence patterns. All discovery cohort repertoires had been generated on a single sequencing platform. The study aimed to test whether signatures of past pathogen exposure could be identified by cataloging public T cell receptors. An earlier analysis of approximately 630 of the donors applied high-throughput TCR beta sequencing to assess whether each TCR beta V gene segment acted as functional or pseudogenic. Several DR-DQ haplotypes were treated as single units for association and clustering because of strong linkage in the cohort. Typing coverage differed by locus: A, B, C, DRB1 and DQB1 were typed in about 629-640 donors, DQA1 in around 500, DPA1 in over 600, and DPB1 in 450 to 490. An early release that covered 640 HLA-typed donors contained around 300 gigabases of sequencing data and tens of millions of unique TCR sequences. Both class I and class II loci were covered by HLA typing, at four-digit resolution.

The cohort consisted of 600 to 750 healthy bone marrow donors. Cohort members were all nominally healthy when sampled, although unrecorded immune exposures were likely present. The donor was CMV seronegative and was included in the group of hundreds of seronegative cohort members. Each donor provided a peripheral blood sample, and peripheral blood mononuclear cells were used for TCR beta sequencing. The Qiagen DNeasy Blood Extraction Kit was used to extract genomic DNA from the blood cell samples. The receptor library was made with the immunoSEQ multiplex PCR assay. The multiplex PCR relied on a mix of 60 forward primers for TCR Vbeta segments and 13 reverse primers for TCR Jbeta segments. Amplification of the CDR3 region of rearranged TCR beta genes was performed with a multiplex PCR assay on genomic DNA. On the Illumina HiSeq System, the amplified TCR beta libraries were sequenced as 87-base-pair reads. The paper's data handling went like this. A later analysis counted tens of millions of unique TCR beta chains across the 666 repertoires, and around 12 million of these chains were shared by at least two donors. To remove PCR and sequencing errors, raw reads were error-corrected and collapsed into unique sequences using a nearest-neighbor algorithm that merged closely related sequences. Alignment of CDR3 sequences to IMGT reference sequences was used to assign V, D and J gene segments. For a sequence to be retained, a match of at least six nucleotides to both a V gene segment and a J gene segment was required. Rearrangements were classified as productive when the CDR3 lacked stop codons and remained in frame with V and J, and all other rearrangements were classified as non-productive. Following IMGT convention, CDR3 was defined as the stretch from the second conserved V-encoded cysteine up to the conserved J-encoded phenylalanine. The earlier analysis of a few hundred of the donors excluded any sequence lacking an unambiguous match to a single V gene segment. An earlier analysis of approximately 590 of the donors classified V segments as functional when productive rearrangements were above 56.7% and as segregating when the standard deviation between donors was above 5%. A statistical classification framework was developed to diagnose cytomegalovirus status using the catalog of TCR beta chain sequences. V and J gene assignment, in a later analysis, came from comparing TCR nucleotide sequences with IMGT/GENE-DB human TR gene sequences. In a later analysis, CDR3 sequences and most-parsimonious VDJ recombination scenarios were assigned using the TCRdist pipeline. In a later analysis, each TCR beta chain was defined by its CDR3 amino acid sequence together with its V-gene family, and reads without a unique V-gene family were excluded. To address suspected cross-contamination and a sequencing artifact, a later analysis removed under 600 highly shared, low-generation-probability nucleotide sequences. For each public chain, a later analysis derived a clonal expansion index from normalized ranks of inferred template counts within each repertoire. Generation probabilities in a later analysis came from a VDJ recombination model fitted to out-of-frame rearrangements, and those results were checked against IGoR. In a later analysis, TCR-TCR, TCR-HLA and TCR-CMV co-occurrence was scored with hypergeometric tests, and a repertoire-size bias correction was applied to TCR pairs. In a later analysis, false discovery rates were estimated by permuting HLA or CMV assignments 20 times. A later analysis grouped co-occurring TCRs with DBSCAN, adding TCRdist sequence similarity when clustering within HLA-allele-positive subsets. Co-occurrence clustering excluded repertoires with fewer than 30,000 or more than 120,000 public chains, plus five with anomalous nucleotide sharing. The clones in this table, taken by TCRdb from immuneACCESS, are in-frame only. Not every clone is retained; where verified, under half of the shortfall comes from an unresolved V gene, and the cause of the rest is unknown. V, J and clone size are taken as reported in that table, and D and trimming were inferred from the DNA itself. For this sample there are 35,000 to 50,000 clones; 81% appear just once. Around 3% of the sample is held by the ten biggest clonotypes.

The CDR3 numbers 16 residues from cysteine through phenylalanine. Solely the CDR3 DNA is kept, with 48 bases framed from the first base. A distance of 16 bases separates the germline ends of V and J, which lose 2 bases and 2 bases respectively. CDR1 SGHDT and CDR2 YYEEEE were looked up in the germline V gene. Beyond this particular receptor, the publication reports: A further reported finding was that TCR beta sequences accurately predicted the HLA-A and HLA-B alleles for most subjects in the first cohort. Cytomegalovirus status was reported to be diagnosed by the classifier with high specificity and sensitivity in both the original and validation cohorts. A group of highly shared sequence variants was considered likely to be a technical artifact of the sequencing pipeline. Correlated functional status among segregating V segments might reflect linkage disequilibrium, but an unknown experimental factor could not be ruled out. A few of the identified cytomegalovirus-associated TCR beta chains were confirmed in vitro to be specific for cytomegalovirus antigens. A later analysis found that TCR association rates varied across HLA loci, with DRB1 alleles showing the most associated TCRs and HLA-C alleles the fewest. Sequencing depth was assumed to be roughly uniform across donors in the presence/absence analyses, though that assumption may not hold. In this cohort, only TCR beta chains were sequenced, and detectable features were limited by the absence of alpha or paired-chain data. Most CMV-associated TCR beta chains appeared to be HLA-restricted in a later analysis, and the HLA associations seemed to be driven largely by CMV exposure. In a later genetic analysis, fewer N-insertions in productive TCRs were reported among donors in an Asian-associated ancestry cluster than the roughly 640-donor mean. A later analysis found that HLA-associated TCR beta chains were more clonally expanded and had lower generation probabilities than equally common non-associated chains. HLA typing was unavailable for some donors at each locus, so association tests used only the typed subset. Strong co-occurrence of HLA alleles, especially DR and DQ, made assigning TCR associations to individual alleles difficult. According to the authors, the approach could potentially be generalized to other disease states and immunological phenotypes. In a later analysis, about 17,000 TCR beta sequences were associated with specific HLA alleles at a false discovery rate of 0.05. A later genetic analysis associated a missense DCLRE1C variant with V-gene and J-gene trimming of TCR beta chains, and an independent cohort replicated the association. The earlier analysis of some 540 of the donors excluded 15 to 20 rarely observed V segments, including chromosome 9 orphons, because counts were too low. Several of the top co-occurrence clusters appeared to be linked to parvovirus B19, influenza, CMV and Epstein-Barr virus, according to a later analysis. For the cohort, immune exposure information was limited to CMV serostatus. An earlier analysis of approximately 500 of the donors showed that most TCR beta V segments appeared in productive rearrangements either about 87% or about 30% of the time, which broadly matched IMGT annotations. Some IMGT-functional V segments, including TRBV6-2 and TRBV6-3, could not be told apart with the 87-base-pair reads, so those segments were excluded. A total of 150 to 200 TCR beta chains were listed by the study as associated with cytomegalovirus. While some public TCRs were present in many individuals, most TCR sequences turned up only very rarely across donors.

Sequencing used PBMCs. The receptor was derived from a man in his fifties or sixties in good health and CMV-seronegative. Rearrangement joined TRBV5-6 to TRBJ1-1, with the D gene uncertain. The CDR3 amino acid sequence is: CASSFRGNLLNTEAFF. The bases read TGTGCCAGCAGCTTCCGGGGAAATCTGCTCAACACTGAAGCTTTCTTT.